The sequence of this TCR beta chain was determined in a study of neurological immune-mediated disorders. The V gene end was trimmed by 0 bases and the J gene end by 7 bases; junction bases not matched to a gene: 6. CDR1 and CDR2 from the germline V gene are DFQATT and SNEGSKA (reference sequence). This CDR3 comprises 14 residues. TCRdb used MiXCR to reprocess the 5' RACE reads, holding one entry per CDR3 protein. Of some 65,000 distinct CDR3 sequences listed, more than 3.5% are singletons. This clonotype was seen ten or more times. The sequence was obtained from a man aged 50-59 years with multiple sclerosis. This chain joins TRBV20-1 and TRBJ1-1, with 9 positions matching TRBD1. The specimen sequenced was PBMCs. The CDR3: CSARESGQGREAFF. CDR3 DNA: TGCAGTGCTAGAGAGTCGGGACAGGGACGTGAAGCTTTCTTT.